This TCR beta chain was captured by sequencing in a study of blood T cell repertoires in COVID-19. Study background: Samples representing acute and convalescent COVID-19 were sourced from the United States, Italy and Spain. PBMCs, B-cell-depleted T cells, or T cells were the source of the cDNA or gDNA that made up the material.

This CDR3 has 13 amino acids. V was clipped by 6 bases and J by 2 bases, with 10 bases between them. Germline loops: CDR1 KGHSH, CDR2 LQKENI. As originally analysed: Estimates of nucleated cell counts were drawn from the amplification of reference gene primers. Profiled with immunoSEQ multiplex PCR; TCRdb holds only in-frame clones, not every one. V and J calls and clone size are as listed in that table; D and trimming were resolved from the DNA. Of 140,000 to 150,000 clones listed, approximately 80% are singletons. Sequenced sample: peripheral blood. This chain connects TRBV18 to TRBJ2-5; D is unresolved. The receptor was isolated from a woman in her forties or fifties with acute or convalescent COVID-19. The CDR3 DNA follows: TGTGCCAGCTCTGTAACTGAGCAAGAGACCCAGTACTTC. Translating gives CASSVTEQETQYF.